This TCR beta chain originates from a study of OX40 agonist ivuxolimab in advanced cancers. Study-wide background: The group had a mean age of about 65 years, ranged from about 23 to 85, and was around 86% male. Study findings and constraints: At 0.1-3.0 mg/kg, partial responders had clonal expansion among the lowest observed. Some nonresponders additionally presented with little normalized T-cell clonal expansion.

Regarding this clone: The antigen is not known.

The repertoire was sequenced with immunoSEQ multiplex PCR; TCRdb's copy has only in-frame clones and lacks some. The sample comprises about 58,000 clones, roughly nine tenths of which are singletons, and less than 5% rests with the top ten. V lost 7 bases, J lost 7 bases, and 14 bases stayed unmatched. The length of the CDR3 is 16 residues. In germline, CDR1 is MDHEN, CDR2 SYDVKM. The specimen comprised CD4+ or CD8+ T cells sorted from blood, sampled in a trial of the OX40 agonist ivuxolimab. The TCR sequence derives from an adult with an advanced solid tumor such as melanoma, head and neck, liver or kidney cancer. The rearrangement uses TRBV28 and TRBJ2-1, with 9 positions matching TRBD1. CDR3 sequence: CASNHSPGQGMNEQFF. As DNA, the CDR3 is TGTGCCAGCAACCACTCTCCGGGACAGGGTATGAATGAGCAGTTCTTC.